This T cell receptor (beta chain) derives from a study of Graves' ophthalmopathy and Graves' hyperthyroidism. The CDR3 has 13 residues. CDR1 and CDR2 from the germline V gene are LGHNT and FRNRAP. V lost 2 bases to trimming and J lost 6 bases, with 11 bases between them. As the template, RNA transcripts were used to amplify TCR beta CDR3 regions. The first-round RT-PCR employed HTBI primers together with the Qiagen OneStep RT-PCR kit. A multiplex PCR was then performed as the second round. One entry per CDR3 protein, called by TCRdb with MiXCR from the multiplex PCR reads. The data show hundreds of thousands of distinct CDR3 sequences, roughly 39% seen once. Where ophthalmopathy was present, donors had moderate-to-severe activity, CAS ≥3, NOSPECS ≥4 and duration under 3 months. Patients were excluded if they had other autoimmune diseases or uncontrolled infections, and likewise if pregnancy or lactation applied.

Points from the study as a whole: Detected in blood as well were most expanded thyroid clonotypes with frequency above 0.001.

As concerns this clonotype: The antigen remains undetermined.

The chain carries TRBV12-5 and TRBJ2-7; D not certain. The clonotype originates from an adult man with Graves' ophthalmopathy. The specimen sequenced was peripheral blood. The CDR3 DNA is TGTGCTAGTGGTTTGCCAATGTCGTTCGAGCAGTACTTC. It codes for CASGLPMSFEQYF.